The 6 T cell receptor beta chains given below trace back to one sample, sequenced in a study of shared clonotypes between healthy human individuals. TCRdb's copy holds only in-frame clones and misses some; the assay was immunoSEQ multiplex PCR. The table has around 2,000,000 clones, 85% to 95% seen once. Naive CD8 cells lacked CD45RO, underwent positive selection for CCR7 and left out terminally differentiated effector memory CD45RA+ cells. Sequencing used naive CD8+ T cells from PBMCs. These receptors were obtained from a man younger than 30 in good health. Some clones in this sample may be carry-over from other donors' samples.

V gene TRBV7-9 combines with J gene TRBJ2-7, with a possible D match to TRBD1 (5 bases). Trimming cost V 5 bases and J 2 bases, with 13 bases left between them. Germline V gene data show CDR1 as SEHNR and CDR2 as FQNEAQ (reference sequence). CDR3 size: 14 residues. The CDR3 sequence: CASSPPTVAYEQYF. The CDR3 DNA sequence: TGTGCCAGCAGCCCACCGACAGTTGCCTACGAGCAGTACTTC.

The chain carries TRBV6-5 and TRBJ2-6, with 9 bases fitting TRBD1. The germline V gene has CDR1 MNHEY and CDR2 SVGAGI. This CDR3 has 15 residues. The junction had 2 bases not matched to a gene; V was cut back by 4 bases and J by 4 bases. This chain's CDR3 is CASSWDRAGANVLTF. The CDR3 DNA follows: TGTGCCAGCAGTTGGGACAGGGCCGGGGCCAACGTCCTGACTTTC.

The V call is TRBV27, the J call TRBJ2-7; no clear D gene. Looked up from germline, CDR1 is MNHEY and CDR2 is SMNVEV (reference sequence). This CDR3 comprises 14 residues. V lost 4 bases to trimming and J lost 6 bases, with 16 bases between them. The CDR3 spells CASSYLASPSEQYF. The DNA for the CDR3 is TGTGCCAGCAGTTACCTGGCAAGTCCCTCCGAGCAGTACTTC.

This clone was detected only once. As DNA, the CDR3 is TGTGCCATCAGGGCGTTGGCGGAGGCCTACGAGCAGTACTTC. Translating gives CAIRALAEAYEQYF. The chain is built from TRBV10-3 and TRBJ2-7, with D maybe TRBD2 (5 bases). V lost 6 bases, J lost 2 bases, and 14 bases lay in between. Germline lookup yields CDR1 ENHRY and CDR2 SYGVKD. This CDR3 spans 14 amino acids.

The V call is TRBV7-8, the J call TRBJ1-5; unclear D gene. The CDR3 is 16 residues long. The germline gives CDR1 SGHVS, CDR2 FQNEAQ. With 1 base removed from V and 3 bases from J, the gap between germline ends came to 13 bases. CDR3 nucleotides: TGTGCCAGCAGCTTAGTTAGGGCTCTGCACAATCAGCCCCAGCATTTT. Residues: CASSLVRALHNQPQHF.

V gene TRBV7-3 combines with J gene TRBJ2-1; 8 nucleotides align to TRBD2. V shed 5 bases, J shed 1 base, and the junction held 7 bases outside the gene matches. The CDR3 is 16 residues long. Germline CDR1 reads SGHTA; CDR2 reads FQGTGA. The CDR3 sequence is CASSPHSGGSYNEQFF. For the CDR3, the DNA is TGTGCCAGCAGCCCACACTCGGGGGGGTCCTACAATGAGCAGTTCTTC.